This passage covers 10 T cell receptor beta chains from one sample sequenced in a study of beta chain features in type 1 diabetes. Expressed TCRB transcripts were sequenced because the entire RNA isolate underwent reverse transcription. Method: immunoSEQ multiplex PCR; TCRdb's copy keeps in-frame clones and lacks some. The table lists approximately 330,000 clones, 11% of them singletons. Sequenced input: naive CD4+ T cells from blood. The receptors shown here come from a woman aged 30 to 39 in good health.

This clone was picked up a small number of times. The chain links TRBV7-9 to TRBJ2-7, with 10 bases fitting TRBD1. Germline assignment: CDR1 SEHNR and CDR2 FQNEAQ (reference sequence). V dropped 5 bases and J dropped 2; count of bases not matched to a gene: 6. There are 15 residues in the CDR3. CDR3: CASSPTDRGPYEQYF. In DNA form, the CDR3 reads TGTGCCAGCAGCCCCACCGACAGGGGGCCCTACGAGCAGTACTTC.

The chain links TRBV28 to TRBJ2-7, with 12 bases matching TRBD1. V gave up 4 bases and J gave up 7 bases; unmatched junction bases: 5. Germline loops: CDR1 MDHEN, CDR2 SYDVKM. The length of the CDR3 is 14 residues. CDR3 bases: TGTGCCAGCAGTTGGGGACAGGGGGCGGGGGAGCAGTACTTC. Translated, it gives CASSWGQGAGEQYF.

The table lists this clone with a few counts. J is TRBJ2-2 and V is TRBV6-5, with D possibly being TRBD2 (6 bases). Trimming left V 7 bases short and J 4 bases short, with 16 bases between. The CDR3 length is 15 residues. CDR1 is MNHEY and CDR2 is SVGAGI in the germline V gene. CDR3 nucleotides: TGTGCCAGCATGCAGGAGGCGGGGTTCACCGGGGAGCTGTTTTTT. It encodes CASMQEAGFTGELFF.

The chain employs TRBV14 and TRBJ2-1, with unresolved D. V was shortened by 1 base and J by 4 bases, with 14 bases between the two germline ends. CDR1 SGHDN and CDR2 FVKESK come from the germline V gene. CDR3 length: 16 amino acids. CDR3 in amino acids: CASSQGVDLGYNEQFF. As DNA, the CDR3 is TGTGCCAGCAGCCAAGGGGTGGATCTAGGATACAATGAGCAGTTCTTC.

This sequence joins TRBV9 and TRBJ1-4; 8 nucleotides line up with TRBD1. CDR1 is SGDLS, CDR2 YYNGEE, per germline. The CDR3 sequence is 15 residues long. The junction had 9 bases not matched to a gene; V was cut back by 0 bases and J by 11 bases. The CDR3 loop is CASSVAGQGLEKLFF. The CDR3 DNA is TGTGCCAGCAGCGTAGCTGGACAGGGTCTGGAGAAACTGTTTTTT.

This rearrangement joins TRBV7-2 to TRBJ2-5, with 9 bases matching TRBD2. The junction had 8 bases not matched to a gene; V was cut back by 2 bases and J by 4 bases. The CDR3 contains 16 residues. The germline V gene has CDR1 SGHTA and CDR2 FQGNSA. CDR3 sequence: CASSLIRLADIETQYF. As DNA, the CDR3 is TGTGCCAGCAGCTTAATTCGACTAGCGGACATAGAGACCCAGTACTTC.

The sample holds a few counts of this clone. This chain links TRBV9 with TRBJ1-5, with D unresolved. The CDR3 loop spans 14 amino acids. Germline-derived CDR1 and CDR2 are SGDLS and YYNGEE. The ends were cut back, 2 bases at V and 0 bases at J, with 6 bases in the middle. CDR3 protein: CASSVRDSNQPQHF. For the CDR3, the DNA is TGTGCCAGCAGCGTGCGAGATAGCAATCAGCCCCAGCATTTT. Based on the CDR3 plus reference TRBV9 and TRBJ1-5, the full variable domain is DSGVTQTPKHLITATGQRVTLRCSPRSGDLSVYWYQQSLDQGLQFLIQYYNGEERAKGNILERFSAQQFPDLHSELNLSSLELGDSALYFCASSVRDSNQPQHFGDGTRLSIL.

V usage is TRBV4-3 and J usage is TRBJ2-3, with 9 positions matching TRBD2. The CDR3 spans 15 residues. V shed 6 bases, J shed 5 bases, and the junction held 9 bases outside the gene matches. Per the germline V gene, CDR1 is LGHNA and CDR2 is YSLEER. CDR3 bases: TGCGCCAGCAGACGGGGACTAGCATCAAGAGATACGCAGTATTTT. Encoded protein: CASRRGLASRDTQYF.

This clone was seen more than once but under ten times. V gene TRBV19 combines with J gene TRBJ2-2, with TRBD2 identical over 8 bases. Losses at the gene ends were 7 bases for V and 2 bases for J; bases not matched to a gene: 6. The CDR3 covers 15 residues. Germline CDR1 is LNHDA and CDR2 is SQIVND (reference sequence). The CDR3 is CASTPREGNTGELFF. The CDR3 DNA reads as TGTGCCAGTACTCCCCGGGAGGGAAACACCGGGGAGCTGTTTTTT. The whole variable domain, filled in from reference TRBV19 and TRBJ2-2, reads DGGITQSPKYLFRKEGQNVTLSCEQNLNHDAMYWYRQDPGQGLRLIYYSQIVNDFQKGDIAEGYSVSREKKESFPLTVTSAQKNPTAFYLCASTPREGNTGELFFGEGSRLTVL.

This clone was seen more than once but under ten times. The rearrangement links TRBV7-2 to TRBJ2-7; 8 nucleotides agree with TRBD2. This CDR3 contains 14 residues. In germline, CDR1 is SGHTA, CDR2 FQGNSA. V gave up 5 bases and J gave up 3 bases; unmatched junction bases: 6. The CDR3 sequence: CASSPAGGSYEQYF. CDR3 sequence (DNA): TGTGCCAGCAGCCCCGCGGGGGGCAGCTACGAGCAGTACTTC.